This TCR beta chain emerged from a study of blood T cells in healthy people across ages (dated by TCRdb to the mid-2010s). Describing the broader study: Template switching captured roughly one uniquely barcoded TCR beta cDNA molecule per two T cells in model experiments. Using deep sequencing normalized with unique cDNA molecular identifiers, the study measured how TCR beta repertoire diversity changes with age. Four age groups were formed from the donors: young (average 16 years), middle-aged (around 40), aged (62) and long-lived (roughly 88). Donors of different ages were randomly distributed across sequencing lanes to avoid experimental bias. Two additional independent replicas of 1 million unique cDNA reads from the same blood draw were analyzed for two donors (one aged 18 to 30 and one aged 80 or older). Results the study describes overall, beyond this receptor: Compared with the aged group, the long-lived group had more naive CD4+ T cells, fewer expanded clones and increased TCR diversity, suggesting age selection. Observed TCR beta diversity correlated strongly with the percentage of naive T cells measured by flow cytometry. Total diversity estimates from one million sequenced T cells were considered lower bounds and underestimates. The CMV infection status of donors was not known, potentially confounding age-related changes in expanded clonotypes. As age increased, observed TCR beta diversity per million T cells dropped in a roughly linear way, and a significant reduction was already evident by age approximately 40. Conclusive comparison of naive and antigen-experienced compartments was prevented by the profiling of bulk unsorted PBMCs.

This clonotype was seen more than once but under ten times. Which antigen it targets is not known. No quality values exist for individual bases; no much larger clone is one base distant. Systemically healthy Caucasian individuals from Russia, 39 in total and aged roughly 6 to 100 years, were included as donors. Around 9.9 milliliters of peripheral blood were collected from each donor into EDTA-treated Vacutainer tubes. PBMCs were isolated by Ficoll-Paque density-gradient centrifugation, with at least 7 million obtained per sample. Total RNA, at least 6 micrograms per sample, was extracted from PBMCs with Trizol reagent. For every donor, flow cytometry on a PBMC aliquot measured the percentage of naive CD45RAhigh/CD27high T cells. Libraries were prepared through 5' RACE. Sequencing instrument: Illumina HiSeq 2500. The second PCR ran for about 6 to 11 cycles and used a J-beta primer mix along with a sample-barcoded 5' primer. A template-switch 5' adaptor carrying 12 random nucleotides introduced a unique molecular identifier onto each TCR beta cDNA molecule. Each sample yielded at least 2.5 million CDR3-containing paired-end reads. All of the RNA was converted into first-strand cDNA using the Mint cDNA synthesis kit, with a TRBC-specific oligonucleotide serving as the primer. Following uracil-DNA glycosylase treatment, all cDNA underwent a first 18-cycle PCR with the universal primers M1SS and BC2_uni_R. Per the authors' processing: Each sample was normalized by randomly selecting 1 million high-quality reads, each carrying a distinct molecular identifier. Instead of being binned into consensus sequences, reads that shared molecular identifiers were thrown out. CDR3 identification, clonotype clustering and error correction used MiTCR with a Q25 quality threshold and the strictest error-elimination algorithm. A nonparametric unseen species model using Euler transformation provided a lower-bound estimate of total TCR beta diversity. TCRdb applied fastp at Q25 and MiXCR to the public reads, then kept only in-frame beta chains. A single entry per CDR3 protein holds the most common genes and DNA from its merged rows. The authors' filters were not applied to this entry. The sample table lists about 2 million distinct CDR3 sequences, about 49% of them with a count of one. The ten biggest clones cover less than 2.5% of the sample.

Per the germline V gene, LGHNA is the CDR1 and YNFKEQ is the CDR2. V is trimmed back by 0 bases and J by 7 bases, and the junction contains 9 bases that no gene match accounts for. The CDR3 covers 16 residues, taking in both the cysteine and the phenylalanine. CDR3 DNA is the only sequence kept; it has 48 bases, read in frame from the first base. Material for sequencing was blood. The chain is made from TRBV4-2 and TRBJ1-2, with 9 bases aligning to TRBD1. The receptor was derived from a woman aged 40-49 years in good health. The CDR3 corresponds to CASSQEGTGLGGGYTF. The DNA sequence is as follows: TGTGCCAGCAGCCAAGAAGGGACAGGGTTAGGGGGTGGCTACACCTTC.